The subject of this entry is one T cell receptor (beta chain). The sample comes from a study of Ad26.COV2.S vaccination and SARS-CoV-2 variants. The CDR3 runs to 15 residues. Per the germline V gene, CDR1 is SNHLY and CDR2 is FYNNEI. Trimming cost V 9 bases and J 0 bases, with 16 bases left between them. Stated treatment: around 19 received Ad26.COV2.S at low or high dose, single or two shots; several received placebo; per-sample allocation not given. All samples were drawn on day 63, counting from the first vaccine or placebo injection. TCRdb's copy holds only in-frame clones and misses some; the assay was immunoSEQ multiplex PCR. In the table there are about 390,000 clones, more than 85% of which are singletons.

V is TRBV2 and J is TRBJ2-3, with a tentative D call TRBD1 (5 bases). The specimen was peripheral blood, collected in a trial of Ad26.COV2.S vaccine versus placebo. The sequence was collected from a person between 18 and 65 years old who received the Ad26.COV2.S COVID-19 vaccine or a placebo. The CDR3 DNA sequence: TGTGCCAGAAACCCCAGGGCCCTAAGCACAGATACGCAGTATTTT. Translating it yields CARNPRALSTDTQYF.